These T cell receptor beta chains were read from a single sample in a study of blood T cell repertoires in COVID-19. Profiled with immunoSEQ multiplex PCR; TCRdb holds only in-frame clones, not every one. The sample lists about 220,000 clones; more than 80% were seen once. The sequenced sample consisted of peripheral blood. These receptors all come from a man aged 25-40 years who had recovered from COVID-19. CDR3s include the opening cysteine and the closing phenylalanine or tryptophan. D genes are given only for firm matches. Not every row has a clone size; where given, it reads once, few, many or a size class.

abundance: -
len: 12
v_gene: TRBV11-3
d_gene: -
j_gene: TRBJ1-3
CDR3aa: CASSFERNTIYF
CDR3nt: TGTGCCAGCAGCTTTGAGAGAAACACCATATATTTT

abundance: -
len: 11
v_gene: TRBV20-1
d_gene: -
j_gene: TRBJ1-2
CDR3aa: CSIRGGSGYTF
CDR3nt: TGCAGCATAAGAGGGGGTTCGGGCTACACCTTC

abundance: -
len: 13
v_gene: TRBV7-9
d_gene: -
j_gene: TRBJ1-1
CDR3aa: CASSLEPGVAAFF
CDR3nt: TGTGCCAGCAGCTTAGAGCCGGGGGTGGCGGCTTTCTTT

abundance: -
len: 12
v_gene: TRBV7-9
d_gene: -
j_gene: TRBJ2-3
CDR3aa: CASAGRTDTQYF
CDR3nt: TGTGCCAGCGCGGGGCGCACAGATACGCAGTATTTT

abundance: -
len: 15
v_gene: TRBV3-1/TRBV3-2
d_gene: TRBD1
j_gene: TRBJ1-2
CDR3aa: CASSLRDRGLYGYTF
CDR3nt: TGTGCCAGCAGCCTCCGGGACAGGGGGTTATATGGCTACACCTTC

abundance: -
len: 16
v_gene: TRBV5-6
d_gene: TRBD1
j_gene: TRBJ1-6
CDR3aa: CASSPRTGAHNSPLHF
CDR3nt: TGTGCCAGCAGCCCACGGACAGGGGCTCATAATTCACCCCTCCACTTT

abundance: -
len: 15
v_gene: TRBV6-5
d_gene: TRBD1
j_gene: TRBJ1-3
CDR3aa: CASSPGTASGNTIYF
CDR3nt: TGTGCCAGCAGTCCAGGGACAGCCTCTGGAAACACCATATATTTT

abundance: -
len: 18
v_gene: TRBV7-2
d_gene: TRBD2
j_gene: TRBJ2-3
CDR3aa: CASSPRPGLADITDTQYF
CDR3nt: TGTGCCAGCAGCCCCAGACCGGGACTAGCGGACATCACAGATACGCAGTATTTT

abundance: few
len: 14
v_gene: TRBV3-1/TRBV3-2
d_gene: -
j_gene: TRBJ2-5
CDR3aa: CASSQSSVQETQYF
CDR3nt: TGTGCCAGCAGCCAGAGTAGCGTGCAAGAGACCCAGTACTTC

abundance: -
len: 15
v_gene: TRBV6-5
d_gene: TRBD1
j_gene: TRBJ2-5
CDR3aa: CASSRTGVLIGTQYF
CDR3nt: TGTGCCAGCAGTCGGACAGGGGTTTTAATCGGGACCCAGTACTTC

abundance: -
len: 14
v_gene: TRBV15
d_gene: -
j_gene: TRBJ1-5
CDR3aa: CATSRAGEGQPQHF
CDR3nt: TGTGCCACCAGCAGAGCTGGGGAGGGTCAGCCCCAGCATTTT

abundance: -
len: 12
v_gene: TRBV19
d_gene: -
j_gene: TRBJ1-2
CDR3aa: CASSPTGGGYTF
CDR3nt: TGTGCCAGTAGCCCTACGGGTGGGGGCTACACCTTC

abundance: -
len: 15
v_gene: TRBV5-8
d_gene: TRBD1
j_gene: TRBJ1-2
CDR3aa: CASSLTGGGMDGYTF
CDR3nt: TGTGCCAGCAGCTTGACAGGGGGCGGGATGGATGGCTACACCTTC

abundance: -
len: 15
v_gene: TRBV7-9
d_gene: -
j_gene: TRBJ1-1
CDR3aa: CASSPNLGTGTEAFF
CDR3nt: TGTGCCAGCAGCCCCAATTTAGGTACGGGCACTGAAGCTTTCTTT

abundance: -
len: 14
v_gene: TRBV3-1/TRBV3-2
d_gene: -
j_gene: TRBJ1-1
CDR3aa: CASSPTGKNTEAFF
CDR3nt: TGTGCCAGCAGCCCCACCGGGAAGAACACTGAAGCTTTCTTT

abundance: few
len: 16
v_gene: TRBV5-1
d_gene: TRBD1
j_gene: TRBJ1-5
CDR3aa: CASSLTGVGKNQPQHF
CDR3nt: TGCGCCAGCAGCTTGACAGGGGTGGGGAAGAATCAGCCCCAGCATTTT

abundance: -
len: 19
v_gene: TRBV21-1
d_gene: -
j_gene: TRBJ1-3
CDR3aa: CASSKVSGSLDRAGNTIYF
CDR3nt: TGTGCCAGCAGCAAAGTAAGCGGCAGTCTGGACAGGGCTGGAAACACCATATATTTT

abundance: -
len: 16
v_gene: TRBV7-8
d_gene: TRBD1
j_gene: TRBJ1-2
CDR3aa: CASSSFRTGFRYGYTF
CDR3nt: TGTGCCAGCAGCTCGTTTCGGACAGGGTTCCGCTATGGCTACACCTTC

abundance: -
len: 17
v_gene: TRBV5-5
d_gene: TRBD1
j_gene: TRBJ1-6
CDR3aa: CASSSRTRRQGNSPLHF
CDR3nt: TGTGCCAGCAGCTCCCGAACCCGCAGACAGGGGAATTCACCCCTCCACTTT

abundance: -
len: 15
v_gene: TRBV5-1
d_gene: -
j_gene: TRBJ2-5
CDR3aa: CASSLSGTLQETQYF
CDR3nt: TGCGCCAGCAGCCTGTCCGGGACACTACAAGAGACCCAGTACTTC

abundance: -
len: 13
v_gene: TRBV9
d_gene: -
j_gene: TRBJ1-1
CDR3aa: CASSVDRNTEAFF
CDR3nt: TGTGCCAGCAGCGTAGACAGGAACACTGAAGCTTTCTTT

abundance: -
len: 15
v_gene: TRBV4-3
d_gene: TRBD1
j_gene: TRBJ2-3
CDR3aa: CASSQAGGQTDTQYF
CDR3nt: TGCGCCAGCAGCCAAGCAGGGGGACAGACAGATACGCAGTATTTT

abundance: -
len: 16
v_gene: TRBV2
d_gene: TRBD1
j_gene: TRBJ1-1
CDR3aa: CASSGDRISMNTEAFF
CDR3nt: TGTGCCAGCAGTGGGGACAGGATTTCTATGAACACTGAAGCTTTCTTT

abundance: -
len: 13
v_gene: TRBV5-4
d_gene: -
j_gene: TRBJ2-5
CDR3aa: CASSLGSGVTQYF
CDR3nt: TGTGCCAGCAGCTTGGGGTCAGGGGTGACCCAGTACTTC

abundance: -
len: 13
v_gene: TRBV7-7
d_gene: -
j_gene: TRBJ1-1
CDR3aa: CASSLEWSTEAFF
CDR3nt: TGTGCCAGCAGCCTTGAATGGAGCACTGAAGCTTTCTTT

abundance: -
len: 16
v_gene: TRBV6-5
d_gene: TRBD1
j_gene: TRBJ2-7
CDR3aa: CASSYGTGGSSYEQYF
CDR3nt: TGTGCCAGCAGTTACGGGACAGGCGGTAGCTCCTACGAGCAGTACTTC